This section outlines one T cell receptor (beta chain) sequence together with its context. Its antigen is unknown. The data are from a study of Ad26.COV2.S vaccination and SARS-CoV-2 variants. Study-wide points: Substantial response breadth was reportedly seen for spike-specific CD8+ and CD4+ T cells after vaccination.

V was cut by 8 bases and J by 4 bases, with 15 bases left in between. The CDR3 contains 13 residues. The germline V gene encodes CDR1 MNHEY and CDR2 SVGAGI. The assay was immunoSEQ multiplex PCR, and TCRdb's table has in-frame clones only and misses some. This sample has fewer than 150,000 clones, with 86% found just once. The sequencing here drew on peripheral blood, taken after recovery from COVID-19. The origin of this receptor is a human donor who had recovered from COVID-19. V gene TRBV6-5 combines with J gene TRBJ2-7, with D possibly matching TRBD2 (6 bases). The CDR3 sequence is CASSPRREYEQYF. The CDR3 DNA follows: TGTGCCAGCTCCCCGAGGAGGGAGTACGAGCAGTACTTC.